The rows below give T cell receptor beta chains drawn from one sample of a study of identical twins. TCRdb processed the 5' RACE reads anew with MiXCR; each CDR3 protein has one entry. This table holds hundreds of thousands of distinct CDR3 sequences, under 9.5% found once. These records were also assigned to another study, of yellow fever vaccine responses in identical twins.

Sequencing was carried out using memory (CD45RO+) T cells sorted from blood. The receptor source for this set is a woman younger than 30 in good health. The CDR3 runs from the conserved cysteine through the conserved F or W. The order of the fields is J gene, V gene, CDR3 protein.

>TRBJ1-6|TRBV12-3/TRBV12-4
CASTQVRGDSPLHF
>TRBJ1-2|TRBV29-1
CSVEKGVGVYGYTF
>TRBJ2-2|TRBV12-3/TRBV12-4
CASKGSGVTGELFF
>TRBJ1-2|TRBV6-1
CASSEATAYYGYTF
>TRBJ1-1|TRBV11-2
CASSAPGNTEAFF
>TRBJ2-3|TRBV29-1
CSVDKSTDTQYF
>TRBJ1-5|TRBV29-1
CSVGGQGNQPQHF
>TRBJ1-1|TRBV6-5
CASSYSPGGRNTEAFF
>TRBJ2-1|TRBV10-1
CATSPGGPNEQFF
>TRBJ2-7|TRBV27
CASSFLTGRGTYEQYF
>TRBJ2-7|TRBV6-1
CASSDRGGSGRRDYEQYF
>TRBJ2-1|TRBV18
CASSEIIAGGATSEQFF
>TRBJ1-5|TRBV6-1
CASSEGTGRNQPQHF
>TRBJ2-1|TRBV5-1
CASSLTGEGYNEQFF
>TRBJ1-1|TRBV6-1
CASSEVSEGEAFF
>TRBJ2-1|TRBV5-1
CASSFGGDYNEQFF
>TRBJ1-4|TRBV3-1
CASSQGRMGKKLFF
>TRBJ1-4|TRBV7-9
CASSHGQTGEKLFF
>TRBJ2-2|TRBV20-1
CSARDRQGAYTGELFF
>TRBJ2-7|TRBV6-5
CASSYGGLIYEQYF
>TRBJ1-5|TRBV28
CASSPWDSNQPQHF
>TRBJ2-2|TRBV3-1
CASSQEGSGGELFF
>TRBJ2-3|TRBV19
CASSIVPDTQYF
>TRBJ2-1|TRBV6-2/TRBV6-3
CASTAGGVAYNEQFF
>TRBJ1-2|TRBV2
CASSDSPASQRGYTF
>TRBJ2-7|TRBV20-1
CSARVGDRETF
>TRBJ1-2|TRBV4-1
CASSPQTGAYGYTF
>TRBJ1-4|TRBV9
CASSERGRRNEKLFF
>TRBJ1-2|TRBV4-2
CASSPTGVDYGYTF